The entry below describes one T cell receptor (beta chain). Trimming cost V 3 bases and J 1 base, with 6 bases left between them. This CDR3 contains 13 residues. Per germline, CDR1 LNHDA and CDR2 SQIVND (reference sequence). The sample originates from a study of T cells after yellow fever vaccination. TCRdb recomputed calls from the 5' RACE reads with MiXCR, one row per CDR3 protein. The sample contains 500,000 to 550,000 distinct CDR3 sequences, less than 25% of which appear only once. This chain uses TRBV19 with TRBJ1-1; no clear D. The input for sequencing was PBMCs, taken about 21 days after the first yellow fever vaccination. This sequence was found in a man aged 18 to 29 who received the YFV17D yellow fever vaccine. The chain's CDR3 is CASSIWENTEAFF. For the CDR3, the DNA is TGTGCCAGTAGTATCTGGGAGAACACTGAAGCTTTCTTT.